A single sample gave rise to the 27 T cell receptor beta chains below, sequenced in a study of blood T cells in healthy people across ages. Alongside a J-beta primer mix, a sample-barcoded 5' primer served in a second PCR lasting roughly 6 to 11 cycles. TCRdb re-called the 5' RACE reads with MiXCR, one entry per CDR3 protein. The sample consists of 1.5 million to 2 million distinct CDR3 sequences, approximately 50% of them appearing once. Material for sequencing was blood. The receptors shown here come from a woman aged 40 to 50 in good health.

The rearrangement joins TRBV7-9 to TRBJ2-1, with D possibly matching TRBD1 (8 bases). The V gene lost 5 bases and the J gene lost 8 bases, with 19 bases spanning the gap. Germline CDR1 and CDR2: SEHNR and FQNEAQ (reference sequence). The CDR3 is 15 amino acids. The CDR3 is CASSRGQGGGHEQFF. The CDR3 DNA is TGTGCCAGCAGCCGTGGACAGGGAGGGGGACATGAGCAGTTCTTC.

CDR3: CASTPTPVAETQYF. CDR3 sequence (DNA): TGTGCCAGCACCCCTACCCCCGTTGCAGAGACCCAGTACTTC. The V call is TRBV11-2, the J call TRBJ2-5; no definite D call. V was trimmed by 7 bases and J by 4 bases, leaving 16 bases between them. The germline CDR1 and CDR2 sequences are SGHAT and FQNNGV. CDR3 size: 14 residues.

About this clonotype: Relative to the germline gene, one junction end is altered; a read error may explain this. The V call is TRBV5-1, the J call TRBJ2-3; TRBD2 is a possible D gene (5 bases). The germline V gene has CDR1 SGHRS and CDR2 YFSETQ. This CDR3 comprises 14 residues. The CDR3 nucleotides read TGCGTCAGCACCGGTCTCGGAGGCCCAGATACGCAGTATTTT. The encoded protein is CVSTGLGGPDTQYF.

This clonotype was detected a few times. The chain couples TRBV7-2 to TRBJ2-7; D is possibly TRBD1 (5 bases). Germline CDR1 reads SGHTA; CDR2 reads FQGNSA. The CDR3 is 15 amino acids. V was shortened by 5 bases and J by 0 bases, with 14 bases between the two germline ends. CDR3 coding DNA: TGTGCCAGCAGCCCGACGACAGCCAGCTCCTACGAGCAGTACTTC. It translates to CASSPTTASSYEQYF.

This clonotype has just a few counts. This chain joins TRBV10-3 and TRBJ2-5; D is possibly TRBD2 (6 bases). Between the trimmed V and J ends, which lost 10 bases and 4 bases, there was a span of 16 bases. The germline V gene encodes CDR1 ENHRY and CDR2 SYGVKD. The CDR3 loop spans 13 amino acids. The CDR3, as DNA: TGTGCCACATTGGAAGGGAGGACAGAGACCCAGTACTTC. It is translated as CATLEGRTETQYF.

This chain joins TRBV4-3 and TRBJ2-5; 7 bases line up with TRBD2. Germline V CDR1 and CDR2: LGHNA, YSLEER. After removal of 1 base from V and 5 bases from J, the junction contained 10 bases not matched to a gene. This CDR3 spans 16 amino acids. The CDR3 DNA reads as TGCGCCAGCAGCCAAGCTCTGACGGTGCGGGGGGAGACCCAGTACTTC. This sequence encodes CASSQALTVRGETQYF.

The genes are TRBV7-6 and TRBJ1-1; maybe TRBD1 (5 bases). V lost 1 base to trimming and J lost 5 bases, with 17 bases between them. The CDR3 totals 16 residues. Germline CDR1 SGHVS, CDR2 FNYEAQ. The CDR3 DNA follows: TGTGCCAGCAGCTTAGGCTCGCAGTTAGGGGCGACTGAAGCTTTCTTT. This codes for CASSLGSQLGATEAFF.

The chain joins TRBV6-5 to TRBJ1-1; maybe TRBD1 (6 bases). This CDR3 is 12 amino acids long. Per germline, CDR1 MNHEY and CDR2 SVGAGI. V was shortened by 6 bases and J by 6 bases, with 11 bases between the two germline ends. The CDR3 region is CASRQGLAEAFF. The CDR3 bases are TGTGCCAGCAGACAGGGACTCGCTGAAGCTTTCTTT.

This clonotype turned up a few times. The J gene is TRBJ2-7, the V gene TRBV20-1, with 7 bases fitting TRBD2. The CDR3 extends over 14 amino acids. V lost 4 bases, J lost 4 bases, and 10 bases stayed unmatched. The germline CDR1 and CDR2 sequences are DFQATT and SNEGSKA (reference sequence). DNA of the CDR3: TGCAGTGCTACCCCGGGGAGGGGACGTTACGAGCAGTACTTC. Translated: CSATPGRGRYEQYF.

This clonotype was observed a handful of times. V usage is TRBV7-9 and J usage is TRBJ1-2; 7 bases are shared with TRBD1. There are 14 residues in the CDR3. V was pared by 4 bases and J by 6 bases, with 8 bases of the junction left unmatched. The germline gives CDR1 SEHNR, CDR2 FQNEAQ (reference sequence). The CDR3 is CASSSTGNPHGYTF. CDR3 DNA: TGTGCCAGCAGCTCGACAGGGAACCCTCATGGCTACACCTTC.

This clonotype was recorded a few times. CDR3 nucleotide sequence: TGCAGCGCCCCAACACCTTCCGGGGGGGATGAGCAGTTCTTC. Its protein is CSAPTPSGGDEQFF. V is TRBV29-1 and J is TRBJ2-1, with 8 positions matching TRBD2. Germline CDR1 reads SQVTM; CDR2 reads ANQGSEA. V lost 7 bases and J lost 8; bases outside the gene matches: 13. The CDR3 runs to 14 residues.

J is TRBJ1-1 and V is TRBV5-1, with 7 nucleotides matching TRBD1. The V segment lost 4 bases and the J segment 4 bases; nucleotides outside the gene matches: 4. Germline CDR1 reads SGHRS; CDR2 reads YFSETQ. This CDR3 has 13 amino acids. The CDR3 reads CASSPDRPTEAFF. The CDR3 nucleotides are TGCGCCAGCAGCCCGGACAGGCCCACTGAAGCTTTCTTT.

The chain couples TRBV6-6 to TRBJ2-1; 7 bases match TRBD2. Germline CDR1 and CDR2: MNHNY and SVGAGI (reference sequence). The junction had 18 bases not matched to a gene; V was cut back by 6 bases and J by 7 bases. This CDR3 contains 17 residues. Here the CDR3 DNA reads TGTGCCAGCAGGGGTCTCGCTGGGGGGGTAGTGGGGAATGAGCAGTTCTTC. It is translated as CASRGLAGGVVGNEQFF.

This clonotype was observed a handful of times. The rearrangement links TRBV28 to TRBJ2-7; 10 nucleotides line up with TRBD2. Trimming at V came to 5 bases and at J to 4 bases, leaving 8 bases not matched to a gene. This CDR3 is built from 15 residues. CDR1 and CDR2 from the germline V gene are MDHEN and SYDVKM. Here the CDR3 DNA reads TGTGCCAGCAGTCCCGGGACTAGCGTTGAGTACGAGCAGTACTTC. It encodes CASSPGTSVEYEQYF. The full variable domain, in which reference TRBV28 and TRBJ2-7 provide the parts outside the CDR3, is DVKVTQSSRYLVKRTGEKVFLECVQDMDHENMFWYRQDPGLGLRLIYFSYDVKMKEKGDIPEGYSVSREKKERFSLILESASTNQTSMYLCASSPGTSVEYEQYFGPGTRLTVT.

To note about this clonotype: A read error may produce the germline difference seen at one junction end. The chain employs TRBV6-6 and TRBJ2-1; 9 bases line up with TRBD1. The CDR3 has 14 residues. Germline V gene data show CDR1 as MNHNY and CDR2 as SVGAGI (reference sequence). The chain's CDR3 is CASSDRGSYNVQFF. The DNA for the CDR3 is TGTGCCAGCAGCGACAGGGGGTCCTACAATGTGCAGTTCTTC.

This clonotype occurred many times. The chain combines TRBV4-2 with TRBJ2-5; D uncertain. Germline lookup yields CDR1 LGHNA and CDR2 YNFKEQ. Trimming took 1 base from V and 3 from J, leaving 3 bases between them. This CDR3 has 12 residues. CDR3 amino acids: CASSQGEETQYF. DNA of the CDR3: TGTGCCAGCAGCCAAGGGGAAGAGACCCAGTACTTC.

Notes on this clonotype: One end of the junction varies from germline; a read error may be responsible. V and J are TRBV4-1 and TRBJ1-2, with TRBD1 matching over 7 bases. This CDR3 comprises 17 residues. Germline V gene sequence: CDR1 MGHRA, CDR2 YSYEKL. Here the CDR3 reads CASRQDYFKGAQSGYTF. CDR3 in DNA: TGCGCCAGCAGGCAAGATTACTTCAAGGGGGCGCAAAGCGGCTACACCTTC.

This clonotype has a handful of counts. V gene TRBV5-6 combines with J gene TRBJ2-7, with D possibly matching TRBD1 (6 bases). The germline V gene has CDR1 SGHDT and CDR2 YYEEEE. Deletions cut 2 bases from V and 3 bases from J, with 12 bases between. This CDR3 has 14 residues. CDR3: CASSFGGSDYEQYF. CDR3 bases: TGTGCCAGCAGCTTTGGGGGCTCAGACTACGAGCAGTACTTC.

V gene TRBV5-1 combines with J gene TRBJ1-1; D perhaps matches TRBD1 (5 bases). The CDR3 runs 15 residues. Trimming pared 0 bases from V and 4 bases from J, leaving 13 bases between. Looked up from germline, CDR1 is SGHRS and CDR2 is YFSETQ. In DNA form, the CDR3 reads TGCGCCAGCAGCTTGGCCGGGGGGTCGGGCACTGAAGCTTTCTTT. It codes for CASSLAGGSGTEAFF.

The chain employs TRBV20-1 and TRBJ1-2; D perhaps matches TRBD1 (6 bases). CDR3 length: 14 amino acids. V lost 4 bases and J 0 bases, leaving 12 bases between the germline ends. Looked up from germline, CDR1 is DFQATT and CDR2 is SNEGSKA (reference sequence). The CDR3 protein is CSATTGLANYGYTF. In DNA form, the CDR3 reads TGCAGTGCTACGACAGGCCTAGCTAACTATGGCTACACCTTC.

This clonotype was counted a few times. The CDR3 nucleotides read TGTGCCACCAGTGTCTCGACTTATGGCTACACCTTC. Protein: CATSVSTYGYTF. The rearrangement uses TRBV24-1 and TRBJ1-2, with D hard to call. The CDR3 contains 12 residues. V was shortened by 5 bases and J by 5 bases, with 8 bases between the two germline ends. Per germline, CDR1 KGHDR and CDR2 SFDVKD.

This clonotype has only one observation. The V call is TRBV28, the J call TRBJ2-5; TRBD1 aligns across 7 bases. Germline loops: CDR1 MDHEN, CDR2 SYDVKM. V lost 5 bases, J lost 11 bases, and 17 bases stayed unmatched. This CDR3 has 15 residues. CDR3 sequence: CASSPPGQLVLEQYF. The DNA of the CDR3 is TGTGCCAGCAGTCCCCCGGGACAGCTGGTCCTGGAGCAGTACTTC.

This clonotype occurred a few times. This chain uses TRBV4-3 with TRBJ2-3, with 8 bases aligning to TRBD2. From germline, CDR1 is LGHNA and CDR2 YSLEER. J was trimmed by 6 bases and V by 2 bases; bases with no gene match: 7. The CDR3 is made up of 15 amino acids. CDR3 DNA sequence: TGCGCCAGCAGCCAAATGCAGCGGGGGCAGGATACGCAGTATTTT. Its translation: CASSQMQRGQDTQYF.

The chain combines TRBV20-1 with TRBJ1-2; no clear D gene. Per the germline V gene, CDR1 is DFQATT and CDR2 is SNEGSKA (reference sequence). This CDR3 region has 11 residues. The germline V and J ends were trimmed by 3 bases and 4 bases, with 6 bases remaining between them. The CDR3 spells CSASPGYGYTF. In nucleotides, the CDR3 is TGCAGTGCTAGCCCGGGCTATGGCTACACCTTC.

The V gene is TRBV27, the J gene TRBJ2-1; 13 positions agree with TRBD2. The V segment lost 5 bases and the J segment 7 bases; nucleotides outside the gene matches: 5. The CDR3 totals 15 residues. Germline V gene lookup returns CDR1 MNHEY and CDR2 SMNVEV (reference sequence). CDR3 in amino acids: CASSPGTSGENEQFF. In DNA, the CDR3 is TGTGCCAGCAGTCCCGGGACTAGCGGGGAGAATGAGCAGTTCTTC.

As DNA, the CDR3 is TGCGCCAGCAGCCCTCCCTTCTCGCGCGGGGGCCGGAATGCAGAGACCCAGTACTTC. Amino acids: CASSPPFSRGGRNAETQYF. The chain employs TRBV4-3 and TRBJ2-5; possibly TRBD2 for D (7 bases). V lost 4 bases and J lost 4, with 28 bases in between. This CDR3 is built from 19 residues. CDR1 and CDR2 (germline): LGHNA, YSLEER.

Concerning this clonotype itself: The junction does not match germline at one end; this may be a read error. This rearrangement joins TRBV13 to TRBJ2-3; 11 nucleotides agree with TRBD2. The CDR3 runs to 16 residues. Per germline, CDR1 PRHDT and CDR2 FYEKMQ (reference sequence). Here the CDR3 reads CASSSGTSGGTDAQYF. The CDR3 region has the DNA TGTGCCAGCAGCTCCGGCACTAGCGGGGGCACAGATGCGCAGTATTTT.